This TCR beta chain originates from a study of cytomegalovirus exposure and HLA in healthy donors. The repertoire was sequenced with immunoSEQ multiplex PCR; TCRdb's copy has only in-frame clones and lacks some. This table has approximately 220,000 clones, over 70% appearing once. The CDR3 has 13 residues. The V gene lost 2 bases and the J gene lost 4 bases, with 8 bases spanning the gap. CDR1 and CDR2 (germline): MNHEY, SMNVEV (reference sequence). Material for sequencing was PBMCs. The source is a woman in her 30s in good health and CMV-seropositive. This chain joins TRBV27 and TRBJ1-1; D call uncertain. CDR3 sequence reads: CASSLNPRTEAFF. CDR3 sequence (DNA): TGTGCCAGCAGTTTAAACCCGCGCACTGAAGCTTTCTTT.